The entry that follows covers one TCR beta chain sequence. In the study's own analysis: Reference gene primer amplification gave nucleated cell count estimates. This table comes from immunoSEQ multiplex PCR, and its TCRdb copy is limited to in-frame clones, with some not included. That table furnishes V, J and clone size, whereas the DNA furnished D and trimming. The sample lists 300,000 to 350,000 clones; 85% to 90% were seen once. This CDR3 has 15 residues. Germline CDR1 is LGHNT and CDR2 is FRNRAP. With V trimmed by 0 bases and J by 3 bases, 2 bases remained unmatched. Seattle's cohort entered during active infection and was followed longitudinally. The sample originates from a study of blood T cell repertoires in COVID-19. The overall study: PBMCs, B-cell-depleted T cells, or T cells were the source of the cDNA or gDNA that made up the material.

The TCR sequence derives from a woman aged 50 to 60 with COVID-19, enrolled during active disease. The chain employs TRBV12-5 and TRBJ2-7; 10 positions match TRBD2. The sequenced sample was peripheral blood. The CDR3 protein is CASGLVPSGSYEQYF. The CDR3 DNA follows: TGTGCTAGTGGTTTGGTTCCTAGCGGGAGCTACGAGCAGTACTTC.